This T cell receptor beta chain emerged from a study of cytomegalovirus exposure and HLA in healthy donors. At the level of the study: The approximately 120 validation repertoires, a later analysis reported, used the same platform as the approximately 730 repertoires from the first cohort.

With respect to this clone: As yet, its antigen is unknown.

While the first cohort had several hundred subjects, the donors belonged to the separate validation cohort of roughly 130 subjects. Whole-study findings and limits: Specificity of a few CMV-associated chains for CMV antigens was verified in vitro. The study recorded about 150 TCR beta chains that were cytomegalovirus-associated.

This table comes from immunoSEQ multiplex PCR, and its TCRdb copy is limited to in-frame clones, with some not included. The sample yields some 190,000 clones, 86% seen once. The sample consisted of PBMCs. The clonotype originates from a woman aged 18 to 35 in good health and CMV-seronegative.

This CDR3 is CASRGTGYSNQPQHF. CDR3 nucleotides: TGTGCCAGTAGGGGGACAGGGTATAGCAATCAGCCCCAGCATTTT. The rearrangement uses TRBV19 and TRBJ1-5, with 9 bases lining up with TRBD1. The trim removed 6 bases at V and 0 bases at J, leaving 3 bases unmatched. Germline V gene data show CDR1 as LNHDA and CDR2 as SQIVND (reference sequence). This CDR3 has 15 amino acids.